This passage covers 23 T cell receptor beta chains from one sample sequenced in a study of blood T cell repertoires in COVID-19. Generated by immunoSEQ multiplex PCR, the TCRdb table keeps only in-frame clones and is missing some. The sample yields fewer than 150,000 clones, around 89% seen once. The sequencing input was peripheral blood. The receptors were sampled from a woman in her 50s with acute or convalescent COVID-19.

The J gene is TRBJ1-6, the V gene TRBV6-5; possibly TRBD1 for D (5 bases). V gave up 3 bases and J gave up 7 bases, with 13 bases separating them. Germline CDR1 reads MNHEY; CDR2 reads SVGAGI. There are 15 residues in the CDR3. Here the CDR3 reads CASSYRNGGNSPLHF. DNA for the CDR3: TGTGCCAGCAGTTATAGAAACGGGGGGAATTCACCCCTCCACTTT.

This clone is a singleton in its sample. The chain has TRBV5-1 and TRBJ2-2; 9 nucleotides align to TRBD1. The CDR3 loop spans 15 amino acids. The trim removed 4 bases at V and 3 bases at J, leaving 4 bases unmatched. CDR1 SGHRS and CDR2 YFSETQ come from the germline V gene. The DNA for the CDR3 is TGCGCCAGCAGCGCTCGACAGGGGGACACCGGGGAGCTGTTTTTT. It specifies CASSARQGDTGELFF.

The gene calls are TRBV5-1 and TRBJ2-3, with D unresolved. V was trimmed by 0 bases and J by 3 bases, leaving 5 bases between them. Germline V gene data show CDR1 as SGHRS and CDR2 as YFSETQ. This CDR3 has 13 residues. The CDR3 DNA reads TGCGCCAGCAGCTTGGGCCGGACAGATACGCAGTATTTT. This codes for CASSLGRTDTQYF.

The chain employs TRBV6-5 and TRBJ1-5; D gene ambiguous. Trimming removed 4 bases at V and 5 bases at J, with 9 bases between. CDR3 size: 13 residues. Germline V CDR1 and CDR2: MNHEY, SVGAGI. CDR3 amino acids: CASSLIEDQPQHF. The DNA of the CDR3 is TGTGCCAGCAGTTTAATAGAGGATCAGCCCCAGCATTTT.

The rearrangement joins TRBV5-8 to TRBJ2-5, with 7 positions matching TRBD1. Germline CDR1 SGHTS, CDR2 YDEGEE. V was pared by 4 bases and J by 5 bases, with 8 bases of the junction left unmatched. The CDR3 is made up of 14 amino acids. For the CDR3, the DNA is TGTGCCAGCAGCACACGACAGGGTGGGGAGACCCAGTACTTC. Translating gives CASSTRQGGETQYF.

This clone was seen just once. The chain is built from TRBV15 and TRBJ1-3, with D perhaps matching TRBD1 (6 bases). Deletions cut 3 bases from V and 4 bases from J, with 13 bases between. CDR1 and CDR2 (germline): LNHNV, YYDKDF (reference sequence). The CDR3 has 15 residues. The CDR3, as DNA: TGTGCCACCAGCAGGGGGGGGCTCTCGGGAAACACCATATATTTT. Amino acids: CATSRGGLSGNTIYF.

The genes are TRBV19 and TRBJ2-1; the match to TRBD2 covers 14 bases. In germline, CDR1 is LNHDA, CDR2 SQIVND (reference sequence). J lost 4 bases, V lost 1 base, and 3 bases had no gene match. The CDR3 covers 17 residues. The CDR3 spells CASSIARLAGGYNEQFF. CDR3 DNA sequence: TGTGCCAGTAGTATAGCTCGACTAGCGGGAGGGTACAATGAGCAGTTCTTC.

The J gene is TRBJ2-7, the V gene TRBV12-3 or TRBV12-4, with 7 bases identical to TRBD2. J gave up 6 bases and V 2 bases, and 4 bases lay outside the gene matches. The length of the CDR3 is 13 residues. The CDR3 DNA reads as TGTGCCAGCAGTTTAAGCGGGGCGATCGAGCAGTACTTC. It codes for CASSLSGAIEQYF.

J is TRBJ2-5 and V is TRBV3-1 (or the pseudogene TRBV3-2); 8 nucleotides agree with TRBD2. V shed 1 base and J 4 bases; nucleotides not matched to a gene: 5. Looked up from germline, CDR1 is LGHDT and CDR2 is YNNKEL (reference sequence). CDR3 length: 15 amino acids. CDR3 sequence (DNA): TGTGCCAGCAGCCAAGGGGCGGGGGGAGGAGAGACCCAGTACTTC. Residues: CASSQGAGGGETQYF.

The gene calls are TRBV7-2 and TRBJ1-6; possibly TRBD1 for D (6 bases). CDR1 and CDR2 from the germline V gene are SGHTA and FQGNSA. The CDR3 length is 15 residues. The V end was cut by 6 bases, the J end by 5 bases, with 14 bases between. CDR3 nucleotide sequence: TGTGCCAGCAGTTTTACAGGGACGGATAATTCACCCCTCCACTTT. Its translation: CASSFTGTDNSPLHF.

Here the CDR3 reads CASSLAAGGYEQFF. In DNA form, the CDR3 reads TGTGCCAGCAGCTTAGCGGCAGGGGGGTATGAGCAGTTCTTC. The chain carries TRBV7-6 and TRBJ2-1; possibly TRBD1 for D (7 bases). Germline lookup yields CDR1 SGHVS and CDR2 FNYEAQ. The CDR3 is 14 residues long. V lost 0 bases and J lost 8, with 11 bases in between.

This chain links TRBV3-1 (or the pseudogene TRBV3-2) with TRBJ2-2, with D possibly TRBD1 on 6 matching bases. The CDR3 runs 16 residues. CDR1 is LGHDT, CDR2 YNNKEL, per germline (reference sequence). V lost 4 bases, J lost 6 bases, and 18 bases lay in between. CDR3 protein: CASSPPPGEGSGELFF. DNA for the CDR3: TGTGCCAGCAGCCCCCCTCCAGGGGAAGGGTCCGGGGAGCTGTTTTTT.

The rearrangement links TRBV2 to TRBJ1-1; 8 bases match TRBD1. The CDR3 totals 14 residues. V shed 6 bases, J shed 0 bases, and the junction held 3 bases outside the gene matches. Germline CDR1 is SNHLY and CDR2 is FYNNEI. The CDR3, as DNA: TGTGCCAGCAGGGACAGGGACATGAACACTGAAGCTTTCTTT. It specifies CASRDRDMNTEAFF.

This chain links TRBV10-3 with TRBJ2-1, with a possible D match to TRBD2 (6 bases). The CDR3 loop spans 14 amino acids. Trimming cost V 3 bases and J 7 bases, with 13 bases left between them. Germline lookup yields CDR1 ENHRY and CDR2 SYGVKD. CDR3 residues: CAISDPGLLNEQFF. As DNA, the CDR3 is TGTGCCATCAGTGACCCGGGACTTCTAAATGAGCAGTTCTTC.

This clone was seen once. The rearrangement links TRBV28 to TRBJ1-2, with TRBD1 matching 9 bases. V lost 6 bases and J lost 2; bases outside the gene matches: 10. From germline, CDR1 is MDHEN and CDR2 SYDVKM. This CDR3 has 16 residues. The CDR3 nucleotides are TGTGCCAGCAGGGAGGGGGGACAGGGAATAAACTATGGCTACACCTTC. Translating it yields CASREGGQGINYGYTF.

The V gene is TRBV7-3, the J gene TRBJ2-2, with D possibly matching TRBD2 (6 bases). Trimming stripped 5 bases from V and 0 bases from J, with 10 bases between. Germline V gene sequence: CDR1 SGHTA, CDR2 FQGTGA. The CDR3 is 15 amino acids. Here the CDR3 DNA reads TGTGCCAGCAGCAGCGGGTCCGCGAACACCGGGGAGCTGTTTTTT. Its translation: CASSSGSANTGELFF.

As DNA, the CDR3 is TGTGCCCCCAGGCCTATCGAAAAACTGTTTTTT. It encodes CAPRPIEKLFF. This rearrangement joins TRBV18 to TRBJ1-4; no clear D gene. Per germline, CDR1 KGHSH and CDR2 LQKENI. Trimming took 11 bases from V and 8 from J, leaving 12 bases between them. This CDR3 region has 11 residues. The variable domain in full, with the rest retrieved from reference TRBV18 and TRBJ1-4, is NAGVMQNPRHLVRRRGQEARLRCSPMKGHSHVYWYRQLPEEGLKFMVYLQKENIIDESGMPKERFSAEFPKEGPSILRIQQVVRGDSAAYFCAPRPIEKLFFGSGTQLSVL.

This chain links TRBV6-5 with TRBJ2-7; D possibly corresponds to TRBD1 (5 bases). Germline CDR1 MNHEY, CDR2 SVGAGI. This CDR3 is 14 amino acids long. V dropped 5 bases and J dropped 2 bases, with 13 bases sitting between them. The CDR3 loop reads CASSRTLQAYEQYF. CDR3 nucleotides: TGTGCCAGCAGTCGGACACTTCAAGCCTACGAGCAGTACTTC.

The CDR3 nucleotides are TGTGCCAGCAGCTTGACAGGGGGCATCGACGAGCAGTACTTC. Amino acid sequence: CASSLTGGIDEQYF. The V and J genes are TRBV7-2 and TRBJ2-7; TRBD1 agrees at 10 bases. Germline lookup yields CDR1 SGHTA and CDR2 FQGNSA. This CDR3 has 14 amino acids. Unmatched junction bases numbered 4, after V lost 3 bases and J lost 5 bases.

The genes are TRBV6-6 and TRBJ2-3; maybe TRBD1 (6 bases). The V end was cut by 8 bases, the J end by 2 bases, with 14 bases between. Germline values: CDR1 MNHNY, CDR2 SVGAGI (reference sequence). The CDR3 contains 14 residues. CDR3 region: CASRLGGPTDTQYF. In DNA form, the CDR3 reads TGTGCCAGCCGGCTAGGGGGACCCACAGATACGCAGTATTTT.

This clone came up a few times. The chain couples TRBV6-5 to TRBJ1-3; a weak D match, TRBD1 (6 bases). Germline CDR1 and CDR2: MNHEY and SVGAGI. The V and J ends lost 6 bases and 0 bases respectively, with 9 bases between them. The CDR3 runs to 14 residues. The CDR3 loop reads CASRVRGSGNTIYF. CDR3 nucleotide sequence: TGTGCCAGCAGGGTCAGGGGCTCTGGAAACACCATATATTTT.

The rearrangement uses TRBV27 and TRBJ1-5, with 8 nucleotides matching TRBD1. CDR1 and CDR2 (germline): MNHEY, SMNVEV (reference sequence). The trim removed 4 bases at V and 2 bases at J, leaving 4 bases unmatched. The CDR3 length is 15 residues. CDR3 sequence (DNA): TGTGCCAGCAGTTCCAGGGGGCGAGGCAATCAGCCCCAGCATTTT. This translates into CASSSRGRGNQPQHF.

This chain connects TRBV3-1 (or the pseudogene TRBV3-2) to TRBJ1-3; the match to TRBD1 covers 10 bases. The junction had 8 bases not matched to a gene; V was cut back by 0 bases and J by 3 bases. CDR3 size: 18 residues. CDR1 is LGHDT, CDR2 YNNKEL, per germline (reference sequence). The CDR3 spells CASSQDRQGAWVGNTIYF. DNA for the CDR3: TGTGCCAGCAGCCAAGATCGACAGGGGGCATGGGTTGGAAACACCATATATTTT.